The sequence of this TCR beta chain was determined in a study of cytomegalovirus exposure and HLA in healthy donors. The assay was immunoSEQ multiplex PCR, and TCRdb's table has in-frame clones only and misses some. This table holds some 76,000 clones, over 90% found once. The TCR comes from a woman aged 18-29 years in good health and CMV-seronegative. The sequencing sample was made of PBMCs.

CDR3 in amino acids: CAINFAGGNTDTQYF. CDR3 nucleotides: TGTGCCATCAACTTTGCCGGGGGAAACACAGATACGCAGTATTTT. The gene calls are TRBV10-3 and TRBJ2-3; perhaps TRBD2 as D (6 bases). There are 15 residues in the CDR3. V lost 7 bases and J lost 2, with 16 bases in between. From germline, CDR1 is ENHRY and CDR2 SYGVKD.